These 32 T cell receptor beta chains were sequenced from one sample in a study of low-dose radiotherapy and immunotherapy resistance in tumors. The time point: before trial treatment. TRAV- and TRBV-specific primers primed first-strand cDNA, covering alpha and beta chains. The authors amplified TCRs for 20 to 25 PCR cycles with a constant-region primer and a V-primer adapter. In TCRdb, the reads were re-called with MiXCR into one record per CDR3 protein. The table has tens of thousands of distinct CDR3 sequences, around 27% seen once. The sequences come from PBMCs, collected before treatment. Every receptor here comes from a male donor with rectosigmoid adenocarcinoma.

The chain employs TRBV20-1 and TRBJ2-3, with D perhaps matching TRBD1 or TRBD2 (5 bases each). Per the germline V gene, CDR1 is DFQATT and CDR2 is SNEGSKA (reference sequence). V dropped 5 bases and J dropped 0 bases, with 15 bases sitting between them. This CDR3 is 15 amino acids long. CDR3 sequence (DNA): TGCAGTGCTTCTACGGGGCGGACCAGCACAGATACGCAGTATTTT. Amino acids: CSASTGRTSTDTQYF.

This clonotype showed up many times. The J gene is TRBJ2-7, the V gene TRBV19; D ambiguous. Germline V CDR1 and CDR2: LNHDA, SQIVND (reference sequence). The CDR3 totals 15 residues. V lost 1 base and J 0 bases, leaving 10 bases between the germline ends. The CDR3 DNA reads as TGTGCCAGTAGTATAGCCGACTCGATCTCCTACGAGCAGTACTTC. Encoded protein: CASSIADSISYEQYF.

The gene calls are TRBV12-3 or TRBV12-4 and TRBJ1-2; D not certain. The CDR3 sequence is 14 residues long. Between the trimmed V and J ends, which lost 1 base and 7 bases, there was a span of 13 bases. The CDR3 loop is CASSLGESVRGYTF. The CDR3 DNA is TGTGCCAGCAGTTTAGGGGAATCGGTTCGTGGCTACACCTTC.

This clonotype was picked up many times. The chain joins TRBV5-1 to TRBJ2-7, with D possibly being TRBD2 (6 bases). CDR3 length: 14 residues. CDR1 SGHRS and CDR2 YFSETQ come from the germline V gene. V lost 0 bases, J lost 4 bases, and 11 bases lay in between. The CDR3 protein is CASSLASGRYEQYF. CDR3 sequence (DNA): TGCGCCAGCAGCTTGGCGTCGGGGAGGTACGAGCAGTACTTC.

The chain has TRBV10-3 and TRBJ2-5; D unresolved. CDR3 length: 13 amino acids. V was pared by 2 bases and J by 1 base, with 5 bases between. Germline V lookup: CDR1 ENHRY, CDR2 SYGVKD. The CDR3 loop is CAISEATQETQYF. The CDR3 DNA is TGTGCCATCAGTGAGGCGACCCAAGAGACCCAGTACTTC.

Regarding this clonotype: It is likely a read error: a sequence one base away is far more abundant. The chain has TRBV28 and TRBJ1-2; a weak D match, TRBD1 (5 bases). The CDR3 is 16 amino acids. Germline V lookup: CDR1 MDHEN, CDR2 SYDVKM. V shed 6 bases and J shed 1 base, with 18 bases lying between them. The CDR3 DNA is TGTGCCAGCAGGCCCGTCGGGGGGGGTGGTAACTATGGCTACACCTTC. Protein sequence: CASRPVGGGGNYGYTF.

CDR3 DNA: TGTGCCAGCAGCTTAGAACAGGGGGCTCGGCGGGACACTGAAGCTTTCTTT. Translated, it gives CASSLEQGARRDTEAFF. The V gene is TRBV7-6, the J gene TRBJ1-1, with 9 bases matching TRBD1. V trimming: 1 base; J trimming: 3 bases; junction bases outside the gene matches: 9. CDR1 and CDR2 (germline): SGHVS, FNYEAQ. This CDR3 region has 17 residues. Full variable domain (rest looked up from reference TRBV7-6 and TRBJ1-1): GAGVSQSPRYKVTKRGQDVALRCDPISGHVSLYWYRQALGQGPEFLTYFNYEAQQDKSGLPNDRFSAERPEGSISTLTIQRTEQRDSAMYRCASSLEQGARRDTEAFFGQGTRLTVV.

This clonotype was observed at least ten times. This chain's CDR3 is CASSPSGLGGNEQFF. For the CDR3, the DNA is TGTGCCAGCAGCCCCTCGGGGCTCGGGGGCAATGAGCAGTTCTTC. This chain joins TRBV5-6 and TRBJ2-1, with D possibly matching TRBD2 (6 bases). V shed 4 bases and J shed 6 bases, with 17 bases lying between them. Per the germline V gene, CDR1 is SGHDT and CDR2 is YYEEEE. The CDR3 length is 15 residues.

Ten or more counts support this clonotype. The V call is TRBV20-1, the J call TRBJ1-2, with D perhaps matching TRBD1 (5 bases). This CDR3 comprises 15 residues. Germline V CDR1 and CDR2: DFQATT, SNEGSKA (reference sequence). Between the trimmed V and J ends, which lost 0 bases and 4 bases, there was a span of 15 bases. CDR3 region: CSAREGTSRGYGYTF. Written as DNA, the CDR3 is TGCAGTGCTAGAGAAGGAACATCAAGGGGCTATGGCTACACCTTC.

This clonotype was seen many times. The chain carries TRBV4-3 and TRBJ1-4, with TRBD1 as a possible D gene (6 bases). Trimming took off 2 bases at V and 7 bases at J, with 14 bases between the two ends. This CDR3 is built from 15 residues. Germline V gives CDR1 LGHNA, CDR2 YSLEER. As DNA, the CDR3 is TGCGCCAGCAGCCAATACCGACTAGGGGGTGAAAAACTGTTTTTT. This sequence encodes CASSQYRLGGEKLFF.

This clonotype was counted ten times or more. The chain is built from TRBV7-2 and TRBJ2-1; TRBD2 might be the D (6 bases). Trimming shortened V by 4 bases and J by 7 bases, and 8 bases separated the two germline ends. The CDR3 is 12 residues long. The germline V gene has CDR1 SGHTA and CDR2 FQGNSA. The CDR3 DNA is TGTGCCAGCAGCTCCGCGGGGAATGAGCAGTTCTTC. It codes for CASSSAGNEQFF.

Turning to this clonotype: Only one base separates this from a far larger clonotype, so it likely reflects a read error. This chain links TRBV28 with TRBJ2-7, with 12 bases aligning to TRBD2. Germline V gives CDR1 MDHEN, CDR2 SYDVKM. The CDR3 length is 14 residues. The V gene end was trimmed by 6 bases and the J gene end by 7 bases; junction bases not matched to a gene: 7. CDR3 DNA: TGTGCCAGCAGCAGACTAGCGGGGGAGAATGAGCAGTACTTC. It specifies CASSRLAGENEQYF.

This clonotype came up many times. The rearrangement uses TRBV11-3 and TRBJ2-1; 7 bases map to TRBD2. V was clipped by 3 bases and J by 10 bases; unmatched bases: 12. The CDR3 runs 15 residues. CDR1 and CDR2 (germline): SGHNT, YENEEA. The CDR3 sequence: CASSFPGGEKGEQFF. Written as DNA, the CDR3 is TGTGCCAGCAGCTTCCCGGGGGGAGAGAAGGGAGAGCAGTTCTTC.

The chain combines TRBV6-2 or TRBV6-3 with TRBJ2-1; D ambiguous. This CDR3 is 13 amino acids long. Germline V lookup: CDR1 MNHEY, CDR2 SVGEGT. Trimming removed 6 bases from V and 8 bases from J, with 14 bases in between. The CDR3 nucleotides are TGTGCCAGCAGCCTTCCGGTTACCGATGAGCAGTTCTTC. It specifies CASSLPVTDEQFF.

This clonotype was recorded at least ten times. The chain uses TRBV20-1 and TRBJ1-1; tentative D call: TRBD1 (6 bases). Trimming took 6 bases from V and 5 from J, leaving 19 bases between them. In germline, CDR1 is DFQATT, CDR2 SNEGSKA (reference sequence). The CDR3 has 14 amino acids. In nucleotides, the CDR3 is TGCAGTGCAAAAGCCGCACAGGGTCCGACTGAAGCTTTCTTT. Its translation: CSAKAAQGPTEAFF.

The chain joins TRBV27 to TRBJ2-6; D is unclear. This CDR3 is 13 amino acids long. CDR1 is MNHEY and CDR2 is SMNVEV in the germline V gene (reference sequence). Trimming took off 9 bases at V and 1 base at J, with 7 bases between the two ends. The CDR3 DNA reads as TGTGCCAGTGGAAGGTCTGGGGCCAACGTCCTGACTTTC. Translated: CASGRSGANVLTF. Complete variable domain (other parts from reference TRBV27 and TRBJ2-6): EAQVTQNPRYLITVTGKKLTVTCSQNMNHEYMSWYRQDPGLGLRQIYYSMNVEVTDKGDVPEGYKVSRKEKRNFPLILESPSPNQTSLYFCASGRSGANVLTFGAGSRLTVL.

The sample holds many counts of this clonotype. This chain joins TRBV6-1 and TRBJ1-3, with D possibly TRBD1 on 5 matching bases. The ends were cut back, 0 bases at V and 7 bases at J, with 16 bases in the middle. The V gene's germline CDR1 is MNHNS and CDR2 SASEGT. The CDR3 runs 16 residues. The CDR3 spells CASSEAQGTKRNTIYF. CDR3 coding DNA: TGTGCCAGCAGTGAAGCGCAGGGCACTAAAAGGAACACCATATATTTT.

This clonotype appeared once. V is TRBV4-1 and J is TRBJ2-7, with D unresolved. The germline V and J ends were trimmed by 1 base and 3 bases, with 13 bases remaining between them. CDR1 is MGHRA, CDR2 YSYEKL, per germline. The CDR3 is 15 amino acids. The CDR3, as DNA: TGCGCCAGCAGCCAAGTTTGGGTTACCGGCTACGAGCAGTACTTC. Protein sequence: CASSQVWVTGYEQYF.

This clonotype was seen repeatedly, ten times or more. This chain links TRBV6-8 with TRBJ2-6, with 10 nucleotides matching TRBD2. V shed 8 bases, J shed 0 bases, and the junction held 7 bases outside the gene matches. Germline lookup yields CDR1 MNHGY and CDR2 SAAAGT. The CDR3 consists of 17 residues. CDR3 nucleotide sequence: TGTGCCAGCCAAGGACTAGCGGAGTACTCTGGGGCCAACGTCCTGACTTTC. Its protein product is CASQGLAEYSGANVLTF.

This clonotype was counted at least ten times. The chain joins TRBV20-1 to TRBJ2-1, with TRBD1 matching over 7 bases. J gave up 7 bases and V 4 bases, and 10 bases lay outside the gene matches. Germline CDR1 and CDR2: DFQATT and SNEGSKA (reference sequence). This CDR3 contains 14 residues. CDR3 residues: CSATRDSAINEQFF. The CDR3 DNA follows: TGCAGTGCTACCCGGGACAGCGCAATAAATGAGCAGTTCTTC.

This clonotype showed up many times. The chain couples TRBV28 to TRBJ1-1; unclear D gene. With 5 bases removed from V and 0 bases from J, the gap between germline ends came to 7 bases. The CDR3 contains 13 residues. Germline lookup yields CDR1 MDHEN and CDR2 SYDVKM. Here the CDR3 DNA reads TGTGCCAGCAGTCGACCCATGAACACTGAAGCTTTCTTT. Amino acid sequence: CASSRPMNTEAFF.

This clonotype has at least ten counts. The chain has TRBV12-3 or TRBV12-4 and TRBJ2-3; D ambiguous. Between the trimmed V and J ends, which lost 5 bases and 5 bases, there was a span of 11 bases. The CDR3 sequence is 13 residues long. CDR3 DNA: TGTGCCAGCAGTCGCAGACTGGGAGATACGCAGTATTTT. This translates into CASSRRLGDTQYF.

In its sample, this clonotype was seen many times. J is TRBJ2-1 and V is TRBV9; D is ambiguous. Germline CDR1 reads SGDLS; CDR2 reads YYNGEE. The V and J ends lost 1 base and 6 bases respectively, with 8 bases between them. The CDR3 loop spans 13 amino acids. The CDR3 DNA follows: TGTGCCAGCAGCGTAATGGGCGGCAATGAGCAGTTCTTC. Amino acid sequence: CASSVMGGNEQFF.

This clonotype was seen repeatedly, ten times or more. The rearrangement links TRBV3-1 to TRBJ2-3; 10 bases are a match to TRBD2. Germline V gene sequence: CDR1 LGHDT, CDR2 YNNKEL (reference sequence). The CDR3 totals 16 residues. The J segment lost 4 bases and the V segment lost 3 bases, leaving 7 bases of the junction unmatched. CDR3 loop: CASSQGTSVKADTQYF. The CDR3 region has the DNA TGTGCCAGCAGCCAGGGGACTAGCGTAAAAGCAGATACGCAGTATTTT.

This clonotype came up many times. The chain uses TRBV29-1 and TRBJ2-7, with 9 bases aligning to TRBD1. The CDR3 covers 13 residues. Germline V gives CDR1 SQVTM, CDR2 ANQGSEA. After removal of 6 bases from V and 6 bases from J, the junction contained 9 bases not matched to a gene. The CDR3 DNA is TGCAGCGTGGCCGGGACAGGGTTCCGCGAGCAGTACTTC. It encodes CSVAGTGFREQYF.

J is TRBJ1-1 and V is TRBV6-1; the match to TRBD1 covers 9 bases. V trimming: 3 bases; J trimming: 3 bases; junction bases outside the gene matches: 2. The germline V gene encodes CDR1 MNHNS and CDR2 SASEGT. This CDR3 is 14 amino acids long. CDR3 sequence reads: CASSEDRGDTEAFF. The CDR3 region has the DNA TGTGCCAGCAGTGAGGACAGGGGCGACACTGAAGCTTTCTTT.

This CDR3 is CASSSFGGPNTEAFF. CDR3 DNA sequence: TGTGCCAGCAGTTCGTTTGGGGGCCCGAACACTGAAGCTTTCTTT. The chain employs TRBV28 and TRBJ1-1; D might be TRBD1 (6 bases). CDR1 and CDR2 from the germline V gene are MDHEN and SYDVKM. This CDR3 region has 15 residues. The ends were cut back, 4 bases at V and 1 base at J, with 13 bases in the middle. The whole variable domain, filled in from reference TRBV28 and TRBJ1-1, reads DVKVTQSSRYLVKRTGEKVFLECVQDMDHENMFWYRQDPGLGLRLIYFSYDVKMKEKGDIPEGYSVSREKKERFSLILESASTNQTSMYLCASSSFGGPNTEAFFGQGTRLTVV.

A word on this clonotype: It is likely a read error: a sequence one base away is far more abundant. The genes are TRBV6-1 and TRBJ2-2; D may be TRBD2 (6 bases). The CDR3 totals 15 residues. The germline CDR1 and CDR2 sequences are MNHNS and SASEGT. CDR3 nucleotide sequence: TGTGTCAGCAGCCCGTCGGGGGCGAACACCGGGGAGCTGTTTTTT. Its translation: CVSSPSGANTGELFF.

V gene TRBV5-4 combines with J gene TRBJ1-2; D remains ambiguous. The CDR3 extends over 13 amino acids. Germline V gives CDR1 SGHNT, CDR2 YYREEE (reference sequence). Trimming removed 4 bases from V and 6 bases from J, with 13 bases in between. This chain's CDR3 is CASSRRGNDGYTF. CDR3 bases: TGTGCCAGCAGCCGGCGGGGAAACGATGGCTACACCTTC.

This clonotype has a handful of counts. The chain joins TRBV5-4 to TRBJ1-6; D is perhaps TRBD1 (5 bases). The V end was cut by 3 bases, the J end by 7 bases, with 14 bases between. Germline CDR1 SGHNT, CDR2 YYREEE (reference sequence). This CDR3 spans 15 amino acids. In DNA form, the CDR3 reads TGTGCCAGCAGCTACATGGGACGGGTGAATTCACCCCTCCACTTT. It specifies CASSYMGRVNSPLHF.

Remarks on this clonotype: This likely traces to a read error, being one base from a far larger clone. The V and J genes are TRBV2 and TRBJ2-1, with a possible D match to TRBD2 (6 bases). Trimming removed 5 bases at V and 10 bases at J, with 24 bases between. Germline V lookup: CDR1 SNHLY, CDR2 FYNNEI. The CDR3 length is 16 residues. CDR3: CASSIGPPKKDYEQFF. In nucleotides, the CDR3 is TGTGCCAGCAGTATAGGGCCCCCTAAGAAGGACTACGAGCAGTTCTTC.

This clonotype was observed many times. The chain employs TRBV7-2 and TRBJ2-1; 7 nucleotides agree with TRBD2. V shed 0 bases and J 10 bases; nucleotides not matched to a gene: 12. This CDR3 is 16 amino acids long. Germline V lookup: CDR1 SGHTA, CDR2 FQGNSA. CDR3 residues: CASSLAAGRGGWEQFF. As DNA, the CDR3 is TGTGCCAGCAGCTTAGCAGCGGGGCGCGGGGGATGGGAGCAGTTCTTC.